This section outlines one T cell receptor beta chain sequence together with its context. Its specificity is not known. This sample is drawn from a study of chemoradiotherapy in HPV16-positive cancers. As for the study in general: Candidate HPV-specific clones and shared TCR motifs came from two HPV16-positive patients.

Method: immunoSEQ multiplex PCR; TCRdb's copy keeps in-frame clones and lacks some. The data show fewer than 30,000 clones, roughly 95% seen once. Study observations and caveats: Candidate HPV-specific clones and E7-related TCR motifs grew in tumor during treatment. Only a couple of HPV16-positive patients supplied the functional HPV-specificity definition. In HPV16-positive patients, HPV-responsive T-cell expansion tracked better recurrence-free survival.

Germline V gene data show CDR1 as SGHTA and CDR2 as FQGTGA. CDR3 length: 15 residues. Trimming shortened V by 1 base and J by 3 bases, and 12 bases separated the two germline ends. The receptor was isolated from a human donor with HPV-associated anogenital cancer. Collection of the sample occurred from a patient who underwent chemoradiotherapy. V usage is TRBV7-3 and J usage is TRBJ2-5, with D possibly being TRBD2 (7 bases). For the CDR3, the DNA is TGTGCCAGCAGCTTAAGGGGGGCGGGGGAAGAGACCCAGTACTTC. This gives the protein CASSLRGAGEETQYF.